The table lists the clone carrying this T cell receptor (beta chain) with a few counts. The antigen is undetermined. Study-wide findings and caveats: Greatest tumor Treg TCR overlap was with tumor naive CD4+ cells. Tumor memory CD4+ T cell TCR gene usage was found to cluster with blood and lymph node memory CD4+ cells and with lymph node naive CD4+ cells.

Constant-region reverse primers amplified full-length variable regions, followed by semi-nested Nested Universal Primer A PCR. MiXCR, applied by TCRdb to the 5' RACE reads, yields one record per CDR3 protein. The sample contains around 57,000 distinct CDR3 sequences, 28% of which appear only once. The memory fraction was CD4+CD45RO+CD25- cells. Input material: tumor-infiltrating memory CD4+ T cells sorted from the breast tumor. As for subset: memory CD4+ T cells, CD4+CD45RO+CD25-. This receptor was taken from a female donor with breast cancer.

In DNA form, the CDR3 reads TGTGCCAGCAGCACAGAACGGGGGTCCAGCTCCTACAATGAGCAGTTCTTC. Amino acids: CASSTERGSSSYNEQFF. V gene TRBV6-5 combines with J gene TRBJ2-1, with a weak D call TRBD2 (6 bases). V lost 6 bases to trimming and J lost 0 bases, with 18 bases between them. The CDR3 contains 17 residues. In germline, CDR1 is MNHEY, CDR2 SVGAGI.